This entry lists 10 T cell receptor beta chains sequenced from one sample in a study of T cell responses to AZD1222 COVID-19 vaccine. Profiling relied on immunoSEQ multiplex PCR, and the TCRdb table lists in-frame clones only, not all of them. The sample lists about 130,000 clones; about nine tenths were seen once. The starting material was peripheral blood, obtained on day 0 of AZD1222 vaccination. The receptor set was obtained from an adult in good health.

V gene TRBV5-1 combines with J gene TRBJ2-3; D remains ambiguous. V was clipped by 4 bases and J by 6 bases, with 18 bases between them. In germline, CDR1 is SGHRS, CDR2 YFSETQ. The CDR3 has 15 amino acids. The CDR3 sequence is CASSRTGPLGDTQYF. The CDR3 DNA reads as TGCGCCAGCAGCCGAACCGGACCCCTGGGGGATACGCAGTATTTT.

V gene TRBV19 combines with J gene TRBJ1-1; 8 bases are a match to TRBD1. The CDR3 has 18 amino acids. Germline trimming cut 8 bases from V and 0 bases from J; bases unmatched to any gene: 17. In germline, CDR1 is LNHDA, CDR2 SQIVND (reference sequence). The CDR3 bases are TGTGCCAGTCGGGCCTTCCTGGGACAGGAGATAATGAACACTGAAGCTTTCTTT. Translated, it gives CASRAFLGQEIMNTEAFF. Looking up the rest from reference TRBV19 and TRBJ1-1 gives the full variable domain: DGGITQSPKYLFRKEGQNVTLSCEQNLNHDAMYWYRQDPGQGLRLIYYSQIVNDFQKGDIAEGYSVSREKKESFPLTVTSAQKNPTAFYLCASRAFLGQEIMNTEAFFGQGTRLTVV.

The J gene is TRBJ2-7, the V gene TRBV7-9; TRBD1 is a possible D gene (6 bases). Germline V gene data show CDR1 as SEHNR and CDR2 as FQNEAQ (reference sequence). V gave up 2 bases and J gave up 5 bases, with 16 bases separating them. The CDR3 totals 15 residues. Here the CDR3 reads CASSLFSGVINEQYF. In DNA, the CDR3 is TGTGCCAGCAGCTTATTTTCAGGGGTGATCAACGAGCAGTACTTC.

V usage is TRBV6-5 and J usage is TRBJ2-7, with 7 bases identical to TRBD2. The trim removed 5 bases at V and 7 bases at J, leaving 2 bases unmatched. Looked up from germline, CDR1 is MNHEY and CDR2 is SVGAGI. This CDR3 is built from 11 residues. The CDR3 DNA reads TGTGCCAGCAGTAACGGGAGGGAGCAGTACTTC. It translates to CASSNGREQYF.

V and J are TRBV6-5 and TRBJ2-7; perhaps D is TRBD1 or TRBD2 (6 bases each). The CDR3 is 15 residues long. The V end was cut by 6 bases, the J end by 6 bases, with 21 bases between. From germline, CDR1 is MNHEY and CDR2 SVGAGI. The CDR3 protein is CASSPVGAGEVEQYF. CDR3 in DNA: TGTGCCAGCAGCCCGGTGGGGGCAGGGGAGGTCGAGCAGTACTTC.

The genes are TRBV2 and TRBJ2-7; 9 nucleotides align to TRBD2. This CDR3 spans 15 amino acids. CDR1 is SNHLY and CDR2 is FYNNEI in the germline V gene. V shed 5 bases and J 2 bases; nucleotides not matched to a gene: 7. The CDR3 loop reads CASSTMASGTYEQYF. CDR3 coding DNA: TGTGCCAGCAGTACAATGGCTAGCGGGACCTACGAGCAGTACTTC.

The CDR3 sequence is CASSQEGEAGELFF. CDR3 in DNA: TGCGCCAGCAGCCAAGAAGGAGAGGCCGGGGAGCTGTTTTTT. The gene calls are TRBV4-3 and TRBJ2-2; no clear D. The germline gives CDR1 LGHNA, CDR2 YSLEER. V was shortened by 0 bases and J by 6 bases, with 8 bases between the two germline ends. There are 14 residues in the CDR3.

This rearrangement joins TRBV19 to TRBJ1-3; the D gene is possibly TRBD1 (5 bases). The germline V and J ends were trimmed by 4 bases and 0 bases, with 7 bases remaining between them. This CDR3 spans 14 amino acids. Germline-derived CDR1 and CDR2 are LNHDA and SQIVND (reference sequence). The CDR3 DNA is TGTGCCAGTAGTAAGGGGTACTCTGGAAACACCATATATTTT. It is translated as CASSKGYSGNTIYF. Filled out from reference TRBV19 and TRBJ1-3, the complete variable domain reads DGGITQSPKYLFRKEGQNVTLSCEQNLNHDAMYWYRQDPGQGLRLIYYSQIVNDFQKGDIAEGYSVSREKKESFPLTVTSAQKNPTAFYLCASSKGYSGNTIYFGEGSWLTVV.

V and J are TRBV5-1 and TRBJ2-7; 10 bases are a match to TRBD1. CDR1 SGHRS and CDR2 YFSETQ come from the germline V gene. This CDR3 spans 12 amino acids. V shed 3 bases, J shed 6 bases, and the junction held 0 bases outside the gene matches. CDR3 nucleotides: TGCGCCAGCAGCTGGACAGGGGGCGAGCAGTACTTC. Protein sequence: CASSWTGGEQYF.

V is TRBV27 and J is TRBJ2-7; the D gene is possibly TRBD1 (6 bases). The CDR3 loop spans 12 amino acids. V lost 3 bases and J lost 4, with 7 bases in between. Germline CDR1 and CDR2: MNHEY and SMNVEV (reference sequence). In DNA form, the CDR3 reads TGTGCCAGCAGTTTTCAGGGGTACGAGCAGTACTTC. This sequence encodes CASSFQGYEQYF.